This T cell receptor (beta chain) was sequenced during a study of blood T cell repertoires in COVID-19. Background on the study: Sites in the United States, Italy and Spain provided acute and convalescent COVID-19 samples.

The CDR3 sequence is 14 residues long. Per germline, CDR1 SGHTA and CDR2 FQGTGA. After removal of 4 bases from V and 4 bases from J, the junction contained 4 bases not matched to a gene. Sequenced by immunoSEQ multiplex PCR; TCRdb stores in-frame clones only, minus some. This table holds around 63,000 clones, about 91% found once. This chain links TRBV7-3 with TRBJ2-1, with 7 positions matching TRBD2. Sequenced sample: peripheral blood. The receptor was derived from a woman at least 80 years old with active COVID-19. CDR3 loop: CASSSDGGYNEQFF. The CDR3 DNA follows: TGTGCCAGCAGCTCGGACGGGGGGTACAATGAGCAGTTCTTC.